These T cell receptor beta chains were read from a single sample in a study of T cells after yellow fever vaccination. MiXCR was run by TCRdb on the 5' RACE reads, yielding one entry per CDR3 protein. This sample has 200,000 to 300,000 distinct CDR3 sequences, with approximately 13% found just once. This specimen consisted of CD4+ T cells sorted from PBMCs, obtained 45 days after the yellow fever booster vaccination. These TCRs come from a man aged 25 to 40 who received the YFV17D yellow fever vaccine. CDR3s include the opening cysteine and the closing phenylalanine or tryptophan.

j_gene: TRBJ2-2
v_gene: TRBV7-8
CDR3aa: CASSAVANTGELFF

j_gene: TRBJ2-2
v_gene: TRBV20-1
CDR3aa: CSAPWLAGGLTGELFF

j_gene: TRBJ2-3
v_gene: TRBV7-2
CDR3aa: CASSQRLEMSTDTQYF

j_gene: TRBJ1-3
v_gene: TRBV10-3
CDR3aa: CAISESGGNTIYF

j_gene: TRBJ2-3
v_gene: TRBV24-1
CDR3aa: CATSSDRTDTQYF

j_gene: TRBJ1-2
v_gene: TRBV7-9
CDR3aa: CASSPHPRVGYTF

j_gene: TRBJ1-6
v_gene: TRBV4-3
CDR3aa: CASSQEVNGRDSPLHF

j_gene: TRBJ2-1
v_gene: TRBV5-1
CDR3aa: CASSVGGPYNEQFF

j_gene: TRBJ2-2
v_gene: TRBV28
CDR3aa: CASRRGGPGELFF

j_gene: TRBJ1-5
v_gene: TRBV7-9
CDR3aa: CASSWGTDQPQHF

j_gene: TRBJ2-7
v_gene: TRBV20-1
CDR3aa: CSASWAGDPYEQYF

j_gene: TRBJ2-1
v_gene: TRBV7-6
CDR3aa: CASSSFWASGSRGEQFF

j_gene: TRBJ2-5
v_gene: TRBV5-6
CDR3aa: CASSNRRTQRETQYF

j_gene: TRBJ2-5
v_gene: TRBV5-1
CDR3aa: CASSLVGTSGSETQYF

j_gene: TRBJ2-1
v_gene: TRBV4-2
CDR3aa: CASSSGLPPNNEQFF

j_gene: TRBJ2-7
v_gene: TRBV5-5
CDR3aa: CASSWGQGGEQYF

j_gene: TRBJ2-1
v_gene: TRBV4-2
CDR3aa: CASSAGRSSYNEQFF

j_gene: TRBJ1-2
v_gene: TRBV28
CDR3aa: CASSLVGQGARGYTF

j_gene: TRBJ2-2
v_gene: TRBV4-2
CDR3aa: CASSQEGFLREGAGELFF

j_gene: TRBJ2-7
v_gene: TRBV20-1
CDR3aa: CSANKLEDTSYEQYF

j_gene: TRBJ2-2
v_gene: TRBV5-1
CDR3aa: CASSFEGGANTGELFF

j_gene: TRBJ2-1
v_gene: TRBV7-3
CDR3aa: CASSLTEGGGQFF

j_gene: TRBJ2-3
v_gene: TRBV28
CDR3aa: CASTIAGGLDTQYF

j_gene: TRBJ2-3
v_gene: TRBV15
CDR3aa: CATSRGGFAGTDTQYF

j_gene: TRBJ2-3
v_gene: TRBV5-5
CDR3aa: CASSRGTSGRADTQYF

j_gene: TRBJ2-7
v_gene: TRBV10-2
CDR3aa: CASGASVAGSYEQYF

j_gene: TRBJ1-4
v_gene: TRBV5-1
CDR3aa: CASSLDREGEKLFF

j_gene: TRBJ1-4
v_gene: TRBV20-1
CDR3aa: CSAGLGPNEKLFF

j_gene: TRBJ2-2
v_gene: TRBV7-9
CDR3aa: CASSPGSALSGGELFF

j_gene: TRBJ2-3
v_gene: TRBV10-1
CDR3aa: CASSEVRRDTDTQYF

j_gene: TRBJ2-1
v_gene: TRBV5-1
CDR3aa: CASSPGQEYNEQFF

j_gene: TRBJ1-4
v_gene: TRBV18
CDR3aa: CASSPSPTNEKLFF

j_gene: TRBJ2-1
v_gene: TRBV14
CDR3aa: CASSQAREDNEQFF

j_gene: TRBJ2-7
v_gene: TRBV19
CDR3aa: CASSILRESYEQYF

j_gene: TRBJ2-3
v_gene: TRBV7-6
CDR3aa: CASSSTRTGVTQYF

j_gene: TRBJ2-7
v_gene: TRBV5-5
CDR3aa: CASSLTAGGHEQYF

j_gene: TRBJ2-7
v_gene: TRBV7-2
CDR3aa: CASSFSSGTGTYEQYF

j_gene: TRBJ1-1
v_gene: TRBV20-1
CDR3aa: CSARIPGTTEAFF

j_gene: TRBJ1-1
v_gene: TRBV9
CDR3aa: CASRETGDGLTEAFF

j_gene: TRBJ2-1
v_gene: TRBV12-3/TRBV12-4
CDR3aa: CASSPRREALYNEQFF

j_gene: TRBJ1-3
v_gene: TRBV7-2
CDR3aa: CASSLARGQTGNTIYF

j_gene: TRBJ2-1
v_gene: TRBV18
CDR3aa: CASSPPIGEQFF

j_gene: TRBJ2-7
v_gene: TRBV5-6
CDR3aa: CASSLVNRFEGEQYF

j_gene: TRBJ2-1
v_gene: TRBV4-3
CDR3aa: CASSQEQGSFNEQFF

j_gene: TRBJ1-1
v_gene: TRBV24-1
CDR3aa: CATSEPGRDTEAFF

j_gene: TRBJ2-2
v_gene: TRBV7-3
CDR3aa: CASSLGRNTNTGELFF

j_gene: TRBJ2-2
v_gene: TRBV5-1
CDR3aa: CASSNWANTGELFF

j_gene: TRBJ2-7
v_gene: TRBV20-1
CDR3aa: CSASVLAGTEQYF

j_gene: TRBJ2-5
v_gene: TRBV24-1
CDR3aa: CATSRSGGVAQYF

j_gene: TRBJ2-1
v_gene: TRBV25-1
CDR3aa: CASSDIARGSYNEQFF